In this sample, the clone carrying this T cell receptor beta chain turned up once. These data are taken from a study of T cell changes during pregnancy in multiple sclerosis. TCRdb's table, derived via immunoSEQ multiplex PCR, lists solely in-frame clones and lacks some. The table records about 60,000 clones, nearly 95% of them present only once. This specimen was peripheral blood, taken in the first trimester of pregnancy. The TCR was taken from a female donor with multiple sclerosis, enrolled in a pregnancy study.

The CDR3 sequence: CASSPLTSGAQYF. The CDR3 coding sequence is TGTGCCAGCAGCCCCCTAACTAGCGGGGCGCAGTACTTC. The V gene is TRBV7-2, the J gene TRBJ2-7, with 10 bases lining up with TRBD2. V gave up 5 bases and J gave up 9 bases; unmatched junction bases: 7. CDR1 is SGHTA and CDR2 is FQGNSA in the germline V gene. This CDR3 comprises 13 residues.